This is a list of T cell receptor beta chains from one sample in a study of Graves' ophthalmopathy and Graves' hyperthyroidism. TCRdb passed the multiplex PCR reads through MiXCR, listing each CDR3 protein once. The table shows fewer than 600,000 distinct CDR3 sequences, with 13% to 15% occurring only once. The sample comprised blood. The receptors shown here come from a woman under 40 with Graves' ophthalmopathy. Each CDR3 is given with its conserved first and last residue. A D gene is named only where the DNA matches it firmly. For some rows the clone size is stated as once, few or many, or as a class when expanded; others skip it.

j_call d_call clone_size v_call cdr3_nt cdr3_aa
TRBJ2-3 TRBD2 many TRBV20-1 TGCAGTGCCCAGACTAGTAGCGGGGGGGCTTATACGCAGTATTTT CSAQTSSGGAYTQYF
TRBJ2-7 NA many TRBV28 TGTGCCAGCGTAGACGCAGACTACGAGCAGTACTTC CASVDADYEQYF
TRBJ2-7 TRBD2 many TRBV28 TGTGCCAGCAGAGTACTAGCGGGGGCCTCCTACGAGCAGTACTTC CASRVLAGASYEQYF
TRBJ1-5 NA NA TRBV5-1 TGCGCCAGCAGCTTGGCCCCGGTGGGAGCGACAGTCAATCAGCCCCAGCATTTT CASSLAPVGATVNQPQHF
TRBJ1-1 NA many TRBV6-1 TGTGCCAGCAGCAGCAGGGGCGACGGTTGGACTGAAGCTTTCTTT CASSSRGDGWTEAFF
TRBJ2-7 NA many TRBV7-8 TGTGCCAGCAGCTCGAGCAGAAGCTCCTACGAGCAGTACTTC CASSSSRSSYEQYF
TRBJ2-2 NA NA TRBV19 TGTGCCTGCGAGGGGGGATCCGGGGAGCTGTTTTTT CACEGGSGELFF
TRBJ1-1 NA NA TRBV4-2 TGTGCCAGCAGCCAAGTTGGAAGGAGGGCGGACACTGAAGCTTTCTTT CASSQVGRRADTEAFF
TRBJ2-7 TRBD2 many TRBV2 TGTGCCAGCAGCACTAGCGGGAGTTTCTACGAGCAGTACTTC CASSTSGSFYEQYF
TRBJ1-2 NA many TRBV6-5 TGTGCCAGCAGTTACGGCTCGGGCTATGGCTACACCTTC CASSYGSGYGYTF
TRBJ2-7 TRBD2 many TRBV28 TGTGCCGGGTCTGATAGCGGGACCTCCTACGAGCAGTACTTC CAGSDSGTSYEQYF
TRBJ1-2 TRBD1 NA TRBV4-3 TGCGCCAGCAGCCAGAACCGGGACAGTGCTTATGGCTACACCTTC CASSQNRDSAYGYTF
TRBJ2-5 NA many TRBV28 TGTGCCAGCAGTCCTAGGGGTGGGCAAGAGACCCAGTACTTC CASSPRGGQETQYF
TRBJ2-5 NA many TRBV13 TGTGCCAGCAGCCCCGGGACCACTCAGATTGAGACCCAGTACTTC CASSPGTTQIETQYF
TRBJ1-2 TRBD1 many TRBV5-1 TGCGCCAGCAGCTTGTACGGGGACAGCCGATATGGCTACACCTTC CASSLYGDSRYGYTF
TRBJ1-2 TRBD1 many TRBV7-9 TGTGCCAGCAGCGCAACTTTCACAGGGGAATATGGCTACACCTTC CASSATFTGEYGYTF
TRBJ2-7 NA many TRBV20-1 TGCAGTGCTAGTAACCGGGCCTCCTACGAGCAGTACTTC CSASNRASYEQYF
TRBJ1-6 NA few TRBV4-1 TGCGCCAGCAGCCAAGAGCCTTTACATAATTCACCCCTCCACTTT CASSQEPLHNSPLHF
TRBJ2-7 NA NA TRBV20-1 TGCAGTGCCGTCCGGGGACAAGGGAAGTACGAGCAGTACTTC CSAVRGQGKYEQYF
TRBJ1-2 NA NA TRBV28 TGTGCCAGCAGTTTGGCGACAGAGAACTATGGCTACACCTTC CASSLATENYGYTF
TRBJ1-2 TRBD1 many TRBV18 TGTGCCAGCTCACCGTCCGGGACAGGGGGCTCTGGCTACACCTTC CASSPSGTGGSGYTF
TRBJ1-1 TRBD1 NA TRBV30 TGTGCCTGGACCACGACAGGGATCGGTACTGAAGCTTTCTTT CAWTTTGIGTEAFF
TRBJ2-5 TRBD2 NA TRBV11-2 TGTGCCAGCAGTCAATGGGGACTAGCGGAAAGTATGGAGACCCAGTACTTC CASSQWGLAESMETQYF
TRBJ1-6 NA many TRBV2 TGTGCCAGCAGTGAGTTAACCAATTCACCCCTCCACTTT CASSELTNSPLHF
TRBJ1-5 NA many TRBV2 TGTGCCAGCAGCACAGGGCCTAGCAATCAGCCCCAGCATTTT CASSTGPSNQPQHF
TRBJ1-5 NA NA TRBV6-1 TGTGCCAGCAGTGAAGTAGAGGGAGGTGGCAATCAGCCCCAGCATTTT CASSEVEGGGNQPQHF
TRBJ2-7 TRBD2 many TRBV27 TGTGCCAGCAGTTTACGGGAGGGCCTGAGGGACGAGCAGTACTTC CASSLREGLRDEQYF
TRBJ2-5 TRBD2 NA TRBV27 TGTGCCAGCTCTCGGAACGGGGGGGCCCACGAGACCCAGTACTTC CASSRNGGAHETQYF
TRBJ2-6 NA many TRBV6-1 TGTGCCAGCCGAGAGTCTGGGGCCAACGTCCTGACTTTC CASRESGANVLTF